The entry below describes one T cell receptor beta chain. The antigen remains unidentified. This specimen belongs to a study of Ad26.COV2.S vaccination and SARS-CoV-2 variants. Across the study: The trial was COV1001 and the donor's arm was Ad26.COV2.S. The study's findings and limits: Reports say spike-specific CD8+ and CD4+ T cell responses covered substantial breadth after vaccination.

Treatment here: around 19 received Ad26.COV2.S at low or high dose, single or two shots; 5 received placebo; per-sample allocation not given. Sampling happened 63 days after the first vaccine or placebo injection. The study used a vaccine consisting of an Ad26 vector that expressed Wuhan-strain SARS-CoV-2 spike. TCRdb's copy holds only in-frame clones and misses some; the assay was immunoSEQ multiplex PCR. The sample has about 460,000 clones, about 89% seen once. V gave up 0 bases and J gave up 4 bases, with 12 bases separating them. Germline lookup yields CDR1 MNHNY and CDR2 SVGAGI (reference sequence). CDR3 length: 15 residues.

This rearrangement joins TRBV6-6 to TRBJ1-2; D unresolved. The sequencing here drew on peripheral blood, taken in a trial of Ad26.COV2.S vaccine versus placebo. The TCR comes from a person between 18 and 59 years old who received the Ad26.COV2.S COVID-19 vaccine or a placebo. Here the CDR3 reads CASSYSTPSSYGYTF. CDR3 DNA: TGTGCCAGCAGTTACTCGACCCCATCGTCCTATGGCTACACCTTC.